This TCR beta chain was sequenced for a study of blood T cell repertoires in COVID-19. For the study at large: Samples taken during acute and convalescent COVID-19 were collected in the United States, Italy and Spain. In each case, the material was cDNA or gDNA derived from T cells, B-cell-depleted T cells, or PBMCs.

Methods used by the authors: Reference gene primer amplification yielded estimated nucleated cell counts. The protocol was immunoSEQ multiplex PCR, while the TCRdb copy is restricted to in-frame clones and leaves out a portion. V and J calls and clone size are as listed in that table; D and trimming were resolved from the DNA. The table has over 600,000 clones, 80% to 90% seen once; the top ten hold roughly 0.25%. Germline assignment: CDR1 LNHNV and CDR2 YYDKDF (reference sequence). Trimming at V came to 0 bases and at J to 8 bases, leaving 6 bases not matched to a gene. The CDR3 covers 14 residues. The sample was peripheral blood. This clonotype was obtained from a woman between 18 and 29 years old with acute or convalescent COVID-19. This chain links TRBV15 with TRBJ1-2; TRBD1 agrees at 7 bases. CDR3 amino acids: CATSRDTGAEGYTF. The CDR3 DNA reads TGTGCCACCAGCAGAGACACAGGGGCTGAGGGCTACACCTTC.